Listed below are T cell receptor beta chains from one sample, sequenced in a study of shared clonotypes between healthy human individuals. Some clones are missing from TCRdb's copy, which holds only in-frame ones; the method was immunoSEQ multiplex PCR. Of around 2.1 million clones detected, just over 90% appear once; the ten largest clones hold about 1.5%. Sequencing was done on a sample of naive CD8+ T cells from PBMCs. These TCRs come from a man in his late teens or twenties in good health. Some clones in this sample may be carry-over from other donors' samples. Both conserved end residues are part of each CDR3. The D gene is left open where the match is weak. Size is omitted from some rows. Given values are once, few, many or a class for expanded clones.

clone_size: .
j_call: TRBJ2-7
d_call: .
v_call: TRBV9
cdr3_aa: CASSAGTASRQYF
cdr3_nt: TGTGCCAGCAGCGCGGGGACTGCTTCTCGGCAGTACTTC

clone_size: .
j_call: TRBJ2-5
d_call: TRBD1
v_call: TRBV7-6
cdr3_aa: CASSPDRQETQYF
cdr3_nt: TGTGCCAGCAGCCCGGACAGGCAAGAGACCCAGTACTTC

clone_size: .
j_call: TRBJ1-4
d_call: .
v_call: TRBV19
cdr3_aa: CASSMERRVVKLFF
cdr3_nt: TGTGCCAGTAGTATGGAAAGGAGGGTTGTAAAACTGTTTTTT

clone_size: .
j_call: TRBJ2-4
d_call: .
v_call: TRBV28
cdr3_aa: CASSLAKNIQYF
cdr3_nt: TGTGCCAGCAGTCTAGCCAAAAACATTCAGTACTTC

clone_size: .
j_call: TRBJ2-5
d_call: .
v_call: TRBV7-2
cdr3_aa: CASSQAVRWETQYF
cdr3_nt: TGTGCCAGCAGCCAGGCGGTGAGGTGGGAGACCCAGTACTTC

clone_size: .
j_call: TRBJ1-4
d_call: .
v_call: TRBV4-1
cdr3_aa: CASSQNLVEELFF
cdr3_nt: TGCGCCAGCAGCCAAAACCTCGTAGAGGAACTGTTTTTT

clone_size: .
j_call: TRBJ2-7
d_call: .
v_call: TRBV27
cdr3_aa: CASRESPAESSYEQYF
cdr3_nt: TGTGCCAGCAGGGAGTCGCCGGCGGAAAGCTCCTACGAGCAGTACTTC

clone_size: once
j_call: TRBJ1-1
d_call: .
v_call: TRBV28
cdr3_aa: CASSSLHALGAFF
cdr3_nt: TGTGCCAGCAGTTCATTACACGCCTTGGGGGCTTTCTTT

clone_size: .
j_call: TRBJ2-7
d_call: .
v_call: TRBV4-1
cdr3_aa: CASSQGLAYEQYF
cdr3_nt: TGCGCCAGCAGCCAAGGCCTAGCTTACGAGCAGTACTTC

clone_size: .
j_call: TRBJ2-1
d_call: TRBD2
v_call: TRBV27
cdr3_aa: CASSSFLGGPFNEQFF
cdr3_nt: TGTGCCAGCAGTTCCTTCCTGGGAGGGCCCTTCAATGAGCAGTTCTTC

clone_size: .
j_call: TRBJ2-2
d_call: TRBD2
v_call: TRBV7-9
cdr3_aa: CASSLALAGVVTGELFF
cdr3_nt: TGTGCCAGCAGCTTAGCCCTAGCGGGAGTTGTCACCGGGGAGCTGTTTTTT

clone_size: .
j_call: TRBJ2-1
d_call: TRBD2
v_call: TRBV9
cdr3_aa: CASSVSGAGNEQFF
cdr3_nt: TGTGCCAGCAGCGTTTCGGGAGCGGGGAATGAGCAGTTCTTC

clone_size: .
j_call: TRBJ2-3
d_call: TRBD2
v_call: TRBV4-1
cdr3_aa: CASSQVGLAGIFDTQYF
cdr3_nt: TGCGCCAGCAGCCAAGTGGGACTAGCGGGAATCTTTGATACGCAGTATTTT

clone_size: .
j_call: TRBJ2-7
d_call: TRBD1
v_call: TRBV10-3
cdr3_aa: CAITLTGGEQYF
cdr3_nt: TGTGCCATCACCCTGACAGGGGGAGAGCAGTACTTC

clone_size: .
j_call: TRBJ2-7
d_call: .
v_call: TRBV7-2
cdr3_aa: CASSPRRDGFYEQYF
cdr3_nt: TGTGCCAGCAGCCCCCGCCGGGACGGGTTCTACGAGCAGTACTTC

clone_size: .
j_call: TRBJ2-7
d_call: TRBD2
v_call: TRBV18
cdr3_aa: CASSPPVEREDYEQYF
cdr3_nt: TGTGCCAGCTCACCACCGGTTGAGCGGGAAGACTACGAGCAGTACTTC

clone_size: .
j_call: TRBJ1-2
d_call: .
v_call: TRBV7-2
cdr3_aa: CASSLDRYGYTF
cdr3_nt: TGTGCCAGCAGCTTAGATCGTTATGGCTACACCTTC

clone_size: .
j_call: TRBJ2-1
d_call: .
v_call: TRBV7-3
cdr3_aa: CASSPLGGSLINNEQFF
cdr3_nt: TGTGCCAGCAGCCCCCTCGGCGGCAGCCTGATCAACAATGAGCAGTTCTTC

clone_size: few
j_call: TRBJ1-1
d_call: .
v_call: TRBV20-1
cdr3_aa: CSAFRGGLAFF
cdr3_nt: TGCAGTGCTTTCAGGGGCGGGTTGGCTTTCTTT

clone_size: .
j_call: TRBJ2-7
d_call: TRBD2
v_call: TRBV5-1
cdr3_aa: CASSSTSGRRYEQYF
cdr3_nt: TGCGCCAGCAGCTCAACTAGCGGGAGGAGATACGAGCAGTACTTC

clone_size: .
j_call: TRBJ2-2
d_call: TRBD2
v_call: TRBV12-5
cdr3_aa: CASGSTGLAGDTGELFF
cdr3_nt: TGTGCTAGTGGTTCAACCGGACTAGCGGGAGACACCGGGGAGCTGTTTTTT

clone_size: .
j_call: TRBJ1-2
d_call: TRBD1
v_call: TRBV30
cdr3_aa: CAWMEQGAGYGYTF
cdr3_nt: TGTGCCTGGATGGAACAGGGGGCTGGCTATGGCTACACCTTC

clone_size: .
j_call: TRBJ1-2
d_call: .
v_call: TRBV27
cdr3_aa: CASSLGGADGYTF
cdr3_nt: TGTGCCAGCAGTTTGGGAGGGGCCGATGGCTACACCTTC

clone_size: .
j_call: TRBJ2-3
d_call: TRBD1
v_call: TRBV30
cdr3_aa: CAWSQTGFTDTQYF
cdr3_nt: TGTGCCTGGAGCCAGACAGGGTTCACAGATACGCAGTATTTT

clone_size: .
j_call: TRBJ2-7
d_call: TRBD2
v_call: TRBV19
cdr3_aa: CASSTLDGGSEQYF
cdr3_nt: TGTGCCAGTAGTACTCTTGATGGCGGGAGCGAGCAGTACTTC

clone_size: once
j_call: TRBJ2-1
d_call: .
v_call: TRBV7-3
cdr3_aa: CASSLIAGGSSHEQFF
cdr3_nt: TGTGCCAGCAGCTTAATCGCAGGCGGTTCTAGCCATGAGCAGTTCTTC

clone_size: .
j_call: TRBJ1-5
d_call: .
v_call: TRBV28
cdr3_aa: CASSFNPQHF
cdr3_nt: TGTGCCAGCAGTTTTAACCCCCAGCATTTT

clone_size: .
j_call: TRBJ2-1
d_call: TRBD2
v_call: TRBV12-5
cdr3_aa: CASGLPPGTSGSYEQFF
cdr3_nt: TGTGCTAGTGGTTTGCCGCCGGGGACTAGCGGGAGTTATGAGCAGTTCTTC

clone_size: .
j_call: TRBJ2-7
d_call: .
v_call: TRBV5-1
cdr3_aa: CASSPSGAEQYF
cdr3_nt: TGCGCCAGCAGCCCGTCAGGAGCCGAGCAGTACTTC

clone_size: .
j_call: TRBJ2-1
d_call: .
v_call: TRBV7-9
cdr3_aa: CASSFPTGTFNEQFF
cdr3_nt: TGTGCCAGCAGCTTCCCGACAGGAACTTTCAATGAGCAGTTCTTC

clone_size: .
j_call: TRBJ2-3
d_call: .
v_call: TRBV19
cdr3_aa: CASSIRVTDTQYF
cdr3_nt: TGTGCCAGTAGTATTCGGGTCACAGATACGCAGTATTTT

clone_size: .
j_call: TRBJ2-7
d_call: .
v_call: TRBV10-3
cdr3_aa: CAISSDSSTWEQYF
cdr3_nt: TGTGCCATCAGTTCGGACAGCTCTACGTGGGAGCAGTACTTC

clone_size: .
j_call: TRBJ1-2
d_call: TRBD1
v_call: TRBV11-2
cdr3_aa: CASSSGGRYTF
cdr3_nt: TGTGCCAGCAGCTCAGGGGGACGCTACACCTTC

clone_size: .
j_call: TRBJ1-1
d_call: .
v_call: TRBV6-1
cdr3_aa: CASSAGSTEAFF
cdr3_nt: TGTGCCAGCAGTGCAGGGTCCACTGAAGCTTTCTTT

clone_size: .
j_call: TRBJ1-4
d_call: .
v_call: TRBV9
cdr3_aa: CASSVSGGLATNEKLFF
cdr3_nt: TGTGCCAGCAGCGTTTCCGGGGGGCTCGCAACTAATGAAAAACTGTTTTTT

clone_size: .
j_call: TRBJ2-3
d_call: TRBD2
v_call: TRBV28
cdr3_aa: CASNPLAGTLVAQYF
cdr3_nt: TGTGCCAGCAACCCGCTAGCGGGGACGCTAGTGGCGCAGTATTTT

clone_size: .
j_call: TRBJ2-2
d_call: TRBD2
v_call: TRBV18
cdr3_aa: CASSPLLAGDKSGELFF
cdr3_nt: TGTGCCAGCTCACCGCTACTAGCGGGAGATAAGTCCGGGGAGCTGTTTTTT

clone_size: .
j_call: TRBJ2-7
d_call: TRBD2
v_call: TRBV5-6
cdr3_aa: CASSAGDGEQYF
cdr3_nt: TGTGCCAGCAGCGCGGGGGACGGGGAGCAGTACTTC

clone_size: .
j_call: TRBJ2-1
d_call: .
v_call: TRBV2
cdr3_aa: CASSVGDLLSYNEQFF
cdr3_nt: TGTGCCAGCAGTGTGGGCGACCTTCTATCCTACAATGAGCAGTTCTTC

clone_size: .
j_call: TRBJ1-2
d_call: .
v_call: TRBV5-1
cdr3_aa: CASSLEQTNYGYTF
cdr3_nt: TGCGCCAGCAGCTTGGAACAGACGAACTATGGCTACACCTTC

clone_size: .
j_call: TRBJ2-7
d_call: .
v_call: TRBV6-5
cdr3_aa: CASSYSGELGYEQYF
cdr3_nt: TGTGCCAGCAGTTACTCCGGGGAGTTGGGGTACGAGCAGTACTTC

clone_size: .
j_call: TRBJ2-7
d_call: .
v_call: TRBV4-1
cdr3_aa: CASSQDHWERYEQYF
cdr3_nt: TGCGCCAGCAGCCAAGATCATTGGGAGCGATACGAGCAGTACTTC

clone_size: once
j_call: TRBJ2-3
d_call: .
v_call: TRBV7-9
cdr3_aa: CASSLNPDTQYF
cdr3_nt: TGTGCCAGCAGCTTAAACCCAGATACGCAGTATTTT